The entry that follows covers one TCR beta chain sequence. Its matching antigen is unknown. This entry belongs to a study of cytomegalovirus exposure and HLA in healthy donors. The germline gives CDR1 LNHDA, CDR2 SQIVND (reference sequence). V was cut by 1 base and J by 3 bases, with 10 bases left in between. CDR3 length: 14 residues. Both 60 Vbeta primers and 13 Jbeta primers went into the PCR. Methods used by the authors: In a later analysis, around 11 million of 60 million to 80 million unique beta chains occurred in at least two donors. Sequencing used immunoSEQ multiplex PCR; TCRdb keeps in-frame clones, though not all of them. For V, J and clone size, that table is used; D and trimming come from the DNA. The profile covers about 70,000 clones, with 86% appearing a single time and roughly 2% taken by the ten largest. Broader study findings: The study recorded more than 150 TCR beta chains that were cytomegalovirus-associated.

This sequence originates from a woman aged 25 to 39 in good health and CMV-seronegative. V and J are TRBV19 and TRBJ2-7, with D possibly TRBD2 on 6 matching bases. Source material: PBMCs. The CDR3 region is CASSIAEGGYEQYF. The CDR3 nucleotides are TGTGCCAGTAGTATAGCGGAGGGCGGCTACGAGCAGTACTTC.